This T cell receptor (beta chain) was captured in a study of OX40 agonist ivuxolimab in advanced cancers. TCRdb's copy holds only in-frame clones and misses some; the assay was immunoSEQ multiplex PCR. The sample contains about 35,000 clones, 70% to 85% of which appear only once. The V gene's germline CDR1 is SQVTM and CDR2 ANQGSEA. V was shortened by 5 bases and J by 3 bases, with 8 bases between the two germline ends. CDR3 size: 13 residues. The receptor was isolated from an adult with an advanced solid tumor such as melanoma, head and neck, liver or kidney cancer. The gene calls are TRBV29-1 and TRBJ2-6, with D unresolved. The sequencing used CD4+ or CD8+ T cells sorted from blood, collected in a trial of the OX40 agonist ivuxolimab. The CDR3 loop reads CSVRFYGANVLTF. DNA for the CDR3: TGCAGCGTTCGGTTTTATGGGGCCAACGTCCTGACTTTC.